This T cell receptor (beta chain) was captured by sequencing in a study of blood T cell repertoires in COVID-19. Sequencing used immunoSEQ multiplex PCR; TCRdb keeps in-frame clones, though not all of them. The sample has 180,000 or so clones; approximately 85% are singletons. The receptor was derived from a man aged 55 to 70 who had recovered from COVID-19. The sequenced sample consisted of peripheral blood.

This chain's CDR3 is CASSGQGQGYEQYF. The DNA of the CDR3 is TGTGCCAGTAGTGGCCAAGGACAGGGCTACGAGCAGTACTTC. The genes are TRBV19 and TRBJ2-7; 8 bases fit TRBD1. V gave up 5 bases and J gave up 3 bases; unmatched junction bases: 6. The CDR3 is 14 residues long. Germline V gene data show CDR1 as LNHDA and CDR2 as SQIVND (reference sequence).